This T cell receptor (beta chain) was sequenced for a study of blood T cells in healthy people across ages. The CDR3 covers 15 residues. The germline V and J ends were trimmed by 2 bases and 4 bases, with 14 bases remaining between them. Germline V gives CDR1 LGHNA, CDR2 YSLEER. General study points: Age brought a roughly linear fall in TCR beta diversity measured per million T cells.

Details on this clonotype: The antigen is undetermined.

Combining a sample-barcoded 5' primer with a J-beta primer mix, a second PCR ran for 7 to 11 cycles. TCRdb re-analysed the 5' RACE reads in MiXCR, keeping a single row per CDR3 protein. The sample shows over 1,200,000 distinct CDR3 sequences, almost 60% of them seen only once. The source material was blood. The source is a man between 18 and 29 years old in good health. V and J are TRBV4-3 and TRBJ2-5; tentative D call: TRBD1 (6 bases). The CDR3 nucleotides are TGCGCCAGCAGCCAACAGCGGACAGCCGTAGAGACCCAGTACTTC. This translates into CASSQQRTAVETQYF.